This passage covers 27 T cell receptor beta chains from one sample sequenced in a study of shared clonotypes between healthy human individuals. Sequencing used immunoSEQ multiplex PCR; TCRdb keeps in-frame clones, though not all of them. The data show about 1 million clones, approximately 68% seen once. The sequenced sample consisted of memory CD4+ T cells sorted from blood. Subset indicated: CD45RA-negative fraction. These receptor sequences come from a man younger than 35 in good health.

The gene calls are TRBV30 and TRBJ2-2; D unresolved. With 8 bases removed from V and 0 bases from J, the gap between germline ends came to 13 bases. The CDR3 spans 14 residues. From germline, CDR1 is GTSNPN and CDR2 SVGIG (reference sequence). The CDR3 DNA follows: TGTGCCGGGCCGGGTGACGCGAACACCGGGGAGCTGTTTTTT. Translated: CAGPGDANTGELFF.

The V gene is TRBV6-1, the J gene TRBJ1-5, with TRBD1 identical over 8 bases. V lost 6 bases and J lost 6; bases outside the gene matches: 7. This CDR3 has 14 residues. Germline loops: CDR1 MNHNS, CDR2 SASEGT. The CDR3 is CASRTGTGGQPQHF. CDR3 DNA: TGTGCCAGCAGGACCGGGACAGGCGGTCAGCCCCAGCATTTT.

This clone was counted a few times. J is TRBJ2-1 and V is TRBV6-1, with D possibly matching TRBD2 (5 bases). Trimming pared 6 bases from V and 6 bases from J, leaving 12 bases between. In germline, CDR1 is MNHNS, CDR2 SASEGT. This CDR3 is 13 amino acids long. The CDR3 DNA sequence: TGTGCCAGCAGAGCTAGCTTGGGCAATGAGCAGTTCTTC. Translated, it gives CASRASLGNEQFF.

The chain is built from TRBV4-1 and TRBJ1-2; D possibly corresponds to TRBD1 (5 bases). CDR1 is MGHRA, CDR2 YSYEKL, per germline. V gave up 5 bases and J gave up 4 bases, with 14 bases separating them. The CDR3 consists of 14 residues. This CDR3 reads CASSFSDGAYGYTF. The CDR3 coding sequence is TGCGCCAGCAGCTTCTCGGACGGGGCCTATGGCTACACCTTC.

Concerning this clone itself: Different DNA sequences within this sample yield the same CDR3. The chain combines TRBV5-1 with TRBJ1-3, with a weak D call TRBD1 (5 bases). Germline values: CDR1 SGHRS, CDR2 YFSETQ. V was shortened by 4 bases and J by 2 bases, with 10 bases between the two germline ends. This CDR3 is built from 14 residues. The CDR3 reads CASSPAGAGNTIYF. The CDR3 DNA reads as TGCGCCAGCAGCCCCGCGGGGGCTGGAAACACCATATATTTT. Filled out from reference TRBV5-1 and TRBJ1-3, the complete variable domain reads KAGVTQTPRYLIKTRGQQVTLSCSPISGHRSVSWYQQTPGQGLQFLFEYFSETQRNKGNFPGRFSGRQFSNSRSEMNVSTLELGDSALYLCASSPAGAGNTIYFGEGSWLTVV.

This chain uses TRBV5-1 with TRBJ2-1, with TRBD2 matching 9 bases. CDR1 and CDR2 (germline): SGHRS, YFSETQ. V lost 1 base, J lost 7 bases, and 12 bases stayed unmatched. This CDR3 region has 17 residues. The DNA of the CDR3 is TGCGCCAGCAGCTTGAGTGGGCTAGCGGGATTTGTAAATGAGCAGTTCTTC. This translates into CASSLSGLAGFVNEQFF.

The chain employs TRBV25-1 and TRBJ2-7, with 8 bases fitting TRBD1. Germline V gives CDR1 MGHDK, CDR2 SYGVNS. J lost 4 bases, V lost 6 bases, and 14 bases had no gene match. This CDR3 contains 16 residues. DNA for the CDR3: TGTGCCAGCAGGGATGCTGGGCCAGGGGGCCGGTACGAGCAGTACTTC. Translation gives CASRDAGPGGRYEQYF.

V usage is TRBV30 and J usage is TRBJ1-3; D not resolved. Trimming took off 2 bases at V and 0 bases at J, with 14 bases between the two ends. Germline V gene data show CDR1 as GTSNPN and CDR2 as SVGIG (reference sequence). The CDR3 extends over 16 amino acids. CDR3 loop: CAWSSRIVNSGNTIYF. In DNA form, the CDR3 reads TGTGCCTGGAGTTCCAGAATCGTCAACTCTGGAAACACCATATATTTT.

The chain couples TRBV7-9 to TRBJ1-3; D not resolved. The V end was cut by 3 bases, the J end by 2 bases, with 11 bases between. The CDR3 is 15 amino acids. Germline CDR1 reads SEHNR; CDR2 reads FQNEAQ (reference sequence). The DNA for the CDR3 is TGTGCCAGCAGCTTCCCCGGGCAAGCTGGAAACACCATATATTTT. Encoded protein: CASSFPGQAGNTIYF.

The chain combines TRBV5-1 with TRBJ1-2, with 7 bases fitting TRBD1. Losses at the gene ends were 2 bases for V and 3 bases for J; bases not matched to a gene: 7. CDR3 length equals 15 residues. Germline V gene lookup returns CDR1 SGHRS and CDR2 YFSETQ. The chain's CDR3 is CASSFGGTADYGYTF. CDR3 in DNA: TGCGCCAGCAGCTTCGGCGGGACAGCGGACTATGGCTACACCTTC.

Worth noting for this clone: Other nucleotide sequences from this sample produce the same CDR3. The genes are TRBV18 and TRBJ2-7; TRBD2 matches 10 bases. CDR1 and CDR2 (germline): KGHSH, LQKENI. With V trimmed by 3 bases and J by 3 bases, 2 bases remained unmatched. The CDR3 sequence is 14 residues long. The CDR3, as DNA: TGTGCCAGCTCACCTCTAGCGGGGGTCTACGAGCAGTACTTC. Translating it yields CASSPLAGVYEQYF.

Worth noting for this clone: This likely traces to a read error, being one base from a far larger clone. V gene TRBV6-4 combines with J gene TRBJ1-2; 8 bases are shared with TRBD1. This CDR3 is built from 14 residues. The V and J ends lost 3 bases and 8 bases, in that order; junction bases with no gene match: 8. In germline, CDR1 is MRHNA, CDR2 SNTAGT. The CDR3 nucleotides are TGTGCCAGCAGTGATTCGAACAGGGGGTTCGGCTACACCTTC. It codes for CASSDSNRGFGYTF.

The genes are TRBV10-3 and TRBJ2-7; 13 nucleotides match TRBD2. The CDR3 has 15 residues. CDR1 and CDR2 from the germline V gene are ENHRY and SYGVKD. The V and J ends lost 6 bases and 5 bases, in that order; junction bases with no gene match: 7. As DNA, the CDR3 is TGTGCCATCAGCCAAGGACTAGCGGGAGTTAACGAGCAGTACTTC. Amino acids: CAISQGLAGVNEQYF.

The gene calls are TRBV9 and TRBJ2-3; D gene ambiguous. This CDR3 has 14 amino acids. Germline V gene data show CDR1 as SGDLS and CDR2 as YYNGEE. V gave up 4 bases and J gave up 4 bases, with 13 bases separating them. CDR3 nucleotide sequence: TGTGCCAGCAGCCCCCGGAGAGAGGCAGATACGCAGTATTTT. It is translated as CASSPRREADTQYF.

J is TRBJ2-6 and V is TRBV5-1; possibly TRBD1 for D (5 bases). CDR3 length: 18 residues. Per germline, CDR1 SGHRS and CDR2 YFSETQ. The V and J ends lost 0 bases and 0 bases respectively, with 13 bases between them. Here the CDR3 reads CASSLGKDTYSGANVLTF. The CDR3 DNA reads TGCGCCAGCAGCTTGGGAAAGGACACCTACTCTGGGGCCAACGTCCTGACTTTC.

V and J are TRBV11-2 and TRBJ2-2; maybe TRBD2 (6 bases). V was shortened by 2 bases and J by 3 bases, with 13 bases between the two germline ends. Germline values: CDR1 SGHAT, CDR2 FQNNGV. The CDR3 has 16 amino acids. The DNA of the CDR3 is TGTGCCAGCAGCTTAAGACGGGGGACCTACACCGGGGAGCTGTTTTTT. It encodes CASSLRRGTYTGELFF.

The CDR3, as DNA: TGTGCCAGCAGCTCGGACAGCCTAAGGAAGTTCTTC. It specifies CASSSDSLRKFF. The chain is built from TRBV5-6 and TRBJ2-1; tentatively, D is TRBD1 (6 bases). The V gene's germline CDR1 is SGHDT and CDR2 YYEEEE. The V and J ends lost 3 bases and 14 bases respectively, with 15 bases between them. The CDR3 totals 12 residues.

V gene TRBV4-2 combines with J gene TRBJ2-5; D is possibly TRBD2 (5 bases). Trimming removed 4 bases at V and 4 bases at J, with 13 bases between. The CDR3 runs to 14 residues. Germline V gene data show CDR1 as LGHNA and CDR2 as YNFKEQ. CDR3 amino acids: CASSPGLEAETQYF. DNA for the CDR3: TGTGCCAGCAGCCCCGGACTGGAGGCAGAGACCCAGTACTTC.

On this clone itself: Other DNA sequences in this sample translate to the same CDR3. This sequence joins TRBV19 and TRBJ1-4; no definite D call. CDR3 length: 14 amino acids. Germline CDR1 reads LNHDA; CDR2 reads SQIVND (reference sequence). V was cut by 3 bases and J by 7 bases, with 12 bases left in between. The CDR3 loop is CASSMEGVREKLFF. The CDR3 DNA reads TGTGCCAGTAGTATGGAGGGAGTACGTGAAAAACTGTTTTTT.

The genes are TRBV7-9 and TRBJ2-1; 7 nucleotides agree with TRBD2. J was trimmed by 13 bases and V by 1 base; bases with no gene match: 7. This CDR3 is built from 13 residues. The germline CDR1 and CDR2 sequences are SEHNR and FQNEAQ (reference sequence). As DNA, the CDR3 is TGTGCCAGCAGCTTAGATTTGAGGGAGGGACAGTTCTTC. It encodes CASSLDLREGQFF.

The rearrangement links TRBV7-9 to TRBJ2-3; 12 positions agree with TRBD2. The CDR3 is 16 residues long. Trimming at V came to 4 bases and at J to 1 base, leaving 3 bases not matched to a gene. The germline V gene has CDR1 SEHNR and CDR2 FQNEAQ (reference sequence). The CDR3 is CASSWGLAGGTDTQYF. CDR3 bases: TGTGCCAGCAGCTGGGGACTAGCGGGTGGCACAGATACGCAGTATTTT.

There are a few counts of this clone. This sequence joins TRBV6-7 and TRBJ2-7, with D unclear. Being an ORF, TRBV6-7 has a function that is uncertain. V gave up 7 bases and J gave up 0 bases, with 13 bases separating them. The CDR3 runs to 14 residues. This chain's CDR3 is CASTSGPSSYEQYF. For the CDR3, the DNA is TGTGCCAGCACCTCAGGTCCTAGCTCCTACGAGCAGTACTTC.

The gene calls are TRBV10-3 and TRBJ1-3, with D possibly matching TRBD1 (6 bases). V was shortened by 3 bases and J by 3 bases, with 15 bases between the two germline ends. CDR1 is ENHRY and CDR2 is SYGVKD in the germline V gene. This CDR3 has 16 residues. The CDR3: CAISDPGAPYGNTIYF. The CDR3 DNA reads TGTGCCATCAGTGACCCGGGGGCGCCGTATGGAAACACCATATATTTT.

The chain's CDR3 is CASGKSSNQPQHF. CDR3 coding DNA: TGTGCCAGCGGGAAGAGTTCCAATCAGCCCCAGCATTTT. This chain joins TRBV2 and TRBJ1-5, with no clear D. With 8 bases removed from V and 3 bases from J, the gap between germline ends came to 11 bases. The CDR3 runs 13 residues. The germline V gene has CDR1 SNHLY and CDR2 FYNNEI.

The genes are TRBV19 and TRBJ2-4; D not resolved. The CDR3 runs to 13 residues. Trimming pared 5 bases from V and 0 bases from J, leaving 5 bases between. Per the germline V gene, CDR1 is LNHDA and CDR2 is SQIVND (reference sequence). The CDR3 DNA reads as TGTGCCAGTAGTCTACTAGCCAAAAACATTCAGTACTTC. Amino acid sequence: CASSLLAKNIQYF.

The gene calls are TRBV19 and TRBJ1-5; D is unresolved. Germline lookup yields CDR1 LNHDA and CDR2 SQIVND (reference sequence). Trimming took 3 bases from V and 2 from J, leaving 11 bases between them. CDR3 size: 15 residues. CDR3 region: CASSMGSYGNQPQHF. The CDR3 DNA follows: TGTGCCAGTAGTATGGGTTCGTATGGCAATCAGCCCCAGCATTTT.

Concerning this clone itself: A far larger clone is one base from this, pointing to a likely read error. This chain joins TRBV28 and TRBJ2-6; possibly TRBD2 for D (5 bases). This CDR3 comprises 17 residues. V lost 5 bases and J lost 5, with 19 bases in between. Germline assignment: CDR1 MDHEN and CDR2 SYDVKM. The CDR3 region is CASSKQGFTTRANVLTF. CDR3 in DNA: TGTGCCAGCAGTAAACAAGGGTTTACGACTAGGGCCAACGTCCTGACTTTC. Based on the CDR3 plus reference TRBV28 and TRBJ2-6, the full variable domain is DVKVTQSSRYLVKRTGEKVFLECVQDMDHENMFWYRQDPGLGLRLIYFSYDVKMKEKGDIPEGYSVSREKKERFSLILESASTNQTSMYLCASSKQGFTTRANVLTFGAGSRLTVL.